The TCR beta chain under discussion was sequenced for a study of regulatory T cells in long-lasting Graves disease. Across the whole study: New Graves' disease cases had less than 3 months of antithyroid drugs. Findings and limits, study-wide: Persistent patients shared more public clonotypes (about 2,900) than new patients (more than 900).

Arm-PCR with iRepertoire HTBI primers amplified the CDR3 regions for these TCR beta libraries. TCRdb re-called the multiplex PCR reads through MiXCR, storing one row per CDR3 protein. Counted here are about 220,000 distinct CDR3 sequences, roughly 19% occurring once; the ten biggest clones make up 10% to 15%. Time point denoted: newly diagnosed GD, antithyroid drugs for less than 3 months. PBMCs were the source of the RNA used for TCR sequencing. This clonotype was found many times. The antigen is not known. This CDR3 is built from 13 residues. With 5 bases removed from V and 7 bases from J, the gap between germline ends came to 12 bases. Looked up from germline, CDR1 is SGHRS and CDR2 is YFSETQ. These data also formed part of another study, on T cells in Graves' hyperthyroidism and ophthalmopathy. That source adds: When the TCR CDR3 underwent first-round RT-PCR, the HTBI primer set was used.

This chain links TRBV5-1 with TRBJ1-4; D is undetermined. Sequencing used peripheral blood mononuclear cells (PBMCs), obtained at new diagnosis, from a patient treated with antithyroid drugs. The sequence was collected from a woman between 25 and 40 years old with Graves disease. CDR3 in DNA: TGCGCCAGCAGGGAACAGAAGGCTGAAAAACTGTTTTTT. Amino acids: CASREQKAEKLFF.